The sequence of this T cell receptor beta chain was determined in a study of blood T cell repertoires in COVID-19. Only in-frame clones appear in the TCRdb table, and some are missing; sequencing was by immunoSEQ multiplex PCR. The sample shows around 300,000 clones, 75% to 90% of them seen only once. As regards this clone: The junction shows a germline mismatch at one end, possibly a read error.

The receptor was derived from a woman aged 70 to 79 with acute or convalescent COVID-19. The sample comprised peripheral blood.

DNA of the CDR3: TGTGCCAGCCGTACAAGGGGGACGCTACTCTTC. Amino acid sequence: CASRTRGTLLF. The chain recombines TRBV3-1 (or the pseudogene TRBV3-2) with TRBJ2-1, with a possible D match to TRBD1 (6 bases). CDR1 is LGHDT, CDR2 YNNKEL, per germline (reference sequence). CDR3 length: 11 amino acids.